This T cell receptor (beta chain) was profiled in a study of blood T cell repertoires in COVID-19. Across the study: Donors in the United States, Italy and Spain gave samples during acute or convalescent COVID-19. PBMCs, B-cell-depleted T cells, or T cells provided the cDNA or gDNA that made up the material.

This CDR3 is built from 13 residues. The V end lost 0 bases, the J end lost 4 bases, and 7 bases lay between the germline ends. Germline loops: CDR1 SNHLY, CDR2 FYNNEI. The assay was immunoSEQ multiplex PCR, and TCRdb's table has in-frame clones only and misses some. This repertoire shows about 420,000 clones, approximately 90% found once; its top ten account for more than 0.7%. This receptor was taken from a man between 18 and 35 years old with COVID-19, enrolled during active disease. The chain carries TRBV2 and TRBJ2-7; no definite D call. Input material: peripheral blood. The CDR3 nucleotides are TGTGCCAGCAGTGAAGCGCGTGCTTACGAGCAGTACTTC. This encodes CASSEARAYEQYF.